Following are 26 T cell receptor beta chains from one sample sequenced in a study of blood T cell repertoires in COVID-19. Measured with immunoSEQ multiplex PCR; TCRdb has only the in-frame clones, and not every one. The table lists roughly 300,000 clones, more than 85% of them singletons. The source material was PBMCs or T cells enriched from blood (not recorded which). The receptors here all came from a woman aged 25 to 39 who had recovered from COVID-19.

V and J are TRBV7-6 and TRBJ2-7, with 8 bases aligning to TRBD1. V trimming: 2 bases; J trimming: 3 bases; junction bases outside the gene matches: 6. The CDR3 extends over 15 amino acids. Germline CDR1 reads SGHVS; CDR2 reads FNYEAQ. As DNA, the CDR3 is TGTGCCAGCAGCTTAAGACAGGGGTTACACTACGAGCAGTACTTC. This gives the protein CASSLRQGLHYEQYF.

The chain links TRBV18 to TRBJ1-2, with unresolved D. The V gene's germline CDR1 is KGHSH and CDR2 LQKENI. The CDR3 runs to 14 residues. V lost 2 bases and J 4 bases, leaving 11 bases between the germline ends. CDR3 DNA: TGTGCCAGCTCACCATCCGAGGGCACCTATGGCTACACCTTC. This sequence encodes CASSPSEGTYGYTF.

CDR3 sequence (DNA): TGTGCCAGCAGTTTCGGACAGCATGAAGCTTTCTTT. Amino acid sequence: CASSFGQHEAFF. The J gene is TRBJ1-1, the V gene TRBV6-5, with D maybe TRBD1 (6 bases). CDR1 is MNHEY, CDR2 SVGAGI, per germline. Trimming took 4 bases from V and 7 from J, leaving 10 bases between them. The CDR3 sequence is 12 residues long.

In nucleotides, the CDR3 is TGTGCCAGTAACCCCTCCAGGGGGCAGGGCTATGGCTACACCTTC. This translates into CASNPSRGQGYGYTF. The chain combines TRBV28 with TRBJ1-2; the match to TRBD1 covers 8 bases. Germline V gives CDR1 MDHEN, CDR2 SYDVKM. V lost 9 bases to trimming and J lost 4 bases; unmatched junction nucleotides: 13. The CDR3 runs 15 residues.

The chain recombines TRBV28 with TRBJ2-6, with D tentatively TRBD1 (6 bases). This CDR3 has 16 amino acids. Trimming took 5 bases from V and 0 from J, leaving 11 bases between them. CDR1 is MDHEN and CDR2 is SYDVKM in the germline V gene. The CDR3 DNA follows: TGTGCCAGCAGTCCCAGGGGCTACTCTGGGGCCAACGTCCTGACTTTC. It yields the protein CASSPRGYSGANVLTF.

This chain joins TRBV19 and TRBJ2-1; D might be TRBD2 (7 bases). The V gene lost 8 bases and the J gene lost 4 bases, with 18 bases spanning the gap. CDR3 length: 15 residues. Germline values: CDR1 LNHDA, CDR2 SQIVND (reference sequence). The CDR3 region has the DNA TGTGCCAGTGGAGGGGGGGTCACGTCTTACAATGAGCAGTTCTTC. Protein: CASGGGVTSYNEQFF.

The chain uses TRBV6-5 and TRBJ2-7; D might be TRBD2 (7 bases). V lost 2 bases and J 9 bases, leaving 11 bases between the germline ends. Per germline, CDR1 MNHEY and CDR2 SVGAGI. The CDR3 runs to 12 residues. CDR3 sequence reads: CASSYGGGAQYF. CDR3 sequence (DNA): TGTGCCAGCAGTTACGGCGGGGGCGCGCAGTACTTC.

The rearrangement links TRBV11-2 to TRBJ1-3; 10 nucleotides line up with TRBD1. Germline assignment: CDR1 SGHAT and CDR2 FQNNGV. V gave up 5 bases and J gave up 0 bases; unmatched junction bases: 7. This CDR3 comprises 17 residues. CDR3 sequence reads: CASSRRDRGPSGNTIYF. DNA of the CDR3: TGTGCCAGCAGCCGCCGGGACAGGGGCCCCTCTGGAAACACCATATATTTT.

V usage is TRBV6-5 and J usage is TRBJ1-2; maybe TRBD1 (6 bases). Trimming pared 2 bases from V and 4 bases from J, leaving 14 bases between. CDR3 length: 15 amino acids. Germline V gives CDR1 MNHEY, CDR2 SVGAGI. The CDR3 DNA is TGTGCCAGCAGTTACCTACAGGGTTCGTCCTATGGCTACACCTTC. Residues: CASSYLQGSSYGYTF.

The chain employs TRBV4-1 and TRBJ1-6; TRBD1 agrees at 8 bases. Germline V gene data show CDR1 as MGHRA and CDR2 as YSYEKL. The CDR3 runs 16 residues. V lost 3 bases to trimming and J lost 13 bases; unmatched junction nucleotides: 14. CDR3 sequence reads: CASSQEGQGRSWPLHF. The CDR3 DNA sequence: TGCGCCAGCAGCCAGGAAGGACAGGGCCGGTCTTGGCCCCTCCACTTT.

This clone has just one count. This sequence joins TRBV5-1 and TRBJ2-7, with TRBD2 matching over 15 bases. Trimming took 0 bases from V and 2 from J; bases not matched to a gene: 3. Germline assignment: CDR1 SGHRS and CDR2 YFSETQ. The CDR3 covers 17 residues. The CDR3 reads CASSLGGLAGGPYEQYF. The CDR3 DNA reads TGCGCCAGCAGCTTGGGAGGACTAGCGGGAGGGCCCTACGAGCAGTACTTC.

This chain uses TRBV25-1 with TRBJ1-1; possibly TRBD1 for D (6 bases). Trimming removed 8 bases at V and 1 base at J, with 20 bases between. The CDR3 is 16 residues long. From germline, CDR1 is MGHDK and CDR2 SYGVNS. The CDR3 protein is CASREGGVYKNTEAFF. Here the CDR3 DNA reads TGTGCCAGCCGGGAGGGGGGGGTCTACAAGAACACTGAAGCTTTCTTT. The full variable domain, in which reference TRBV25-1 and TRBJ1-1 provide the parts outside the CDR3, is EADIYQTPRYLVIGTGKKITLECSQTMGHDKMYWYQQDPGMELHLIHYSYGVNSTEKGDLSSESTVSRIRTEHFPLTLESARPSHTSQYLCASREGGVYKNTEAFFGQGTRLTVV.

The V and J genes are TRBV7-8 and TRBJ2-2, with 7 bases that match TRBD1. Unmatched junction bases numbered 2, after V lost 4 bases and J lost 0 bases. The CDR3 extends over 15 amino acids. Germline-derived CDR1 and CDR2 are SGHVS and FQNEAQ. CDR3 loop: CASSWTGPNTGELFF. CDR3 DNA: TGTGCCAGCAGCTGGACAGGCCCGAACACCGGGGAGCTGTTTTTT.

The chain employs TRBV6-1 and TRBJ2-3, with a weak D call TRBD2 (5 bases). This CDR3 is built from 12 residues. Trimming stripped 3 bases from V and 7 bases from J, with 8 bases between. The germline gives CDR1 MNHNS, CDR2 SASEGT. The CDR3 DNA sequence: TGTGCCAGCAGTGAGAGGGTAAATACGCAGTATTTT. As protein: CASSERVNTQYF.

The chain joins TRBV9 to TRBJ2-2, with 14 bases aligning to TRBD2. The CDR3 sequence is 17 residues long. Trimming cost V 0 bases and J 7 bases; bases outside gene matches: 5. The germline gives CDR1 SGDLS, CDR2 YYNGEE. The chain's CDR3 is CASSVVGTSGSGGELFF. The DNA for the CDR3 is TGTGCCAGCAGCGTAGTAGGGACTAGCGGGAGTGGCGGGGAGCTGTTTTTT.

This chain joins TRBV6-5 and TRBJ1-6; D is possibly TRBD1 (5 bases). Germline values: CDR1 MNHEY, CDR2 SVGAGI. With 6 bases removed from V and 5 bases from J, the gap between germline ends came to 8 bases. The CDR3 sequence is 13 residues long. The CDR3 DNA follows: TGTGCCAGCAGCGGGGGTAATAATTCACCCCTCCACTTT. Encoded protein: CASSGGNNSPLHF.

This chain links TRBV7-4 with TRBJ2-1, with D tentatively TRBD2 (6 bases). CDR3 size: 13 residues. Germline V gene data show CDR1 as SGHVT and CDR2 as SQSDAQ. In DNA, the CDR3 is TGTGCAGCAGCCCGCTCTAGCGAAAATGAGCAGTTCTTC. Translated, it gives CAAARSSENEQFF.

This clone was observed once. The chain recombines TRBV15 with TRBJ1-6; weak D call: TRBD1 (5 bases). Trimming cost V 0 bases and J 4 bases, with 19 bases left between them. The CDR3 runs 19 residues. Germline assignment: CDR1 LNHNV and CDR2 YYDKDF (reference sequence). The DNA for the CDR3 is TGTGCCACCAGCAGAGATAGGGACGGAGGGGCCCGATATAATTCACCCCTCCACTTT. Translating gives CATSRDRDGGARYNSPLHF.

This chain joins TRBV4-3 and TRBJ1-1, with TRBD1 matching 7 bases. The CDR3 consists of 14 residues. V was clipped by 0 bases and J by 10 bases; unmatched bases: 8. CDR1 is LGHNA, CDR2 YSLEER, per germline. CDR3 amino acids: CASSQDTRQGVAFF. DNA for the CDR3: TGCGCCAGCAGCCAAGATACGAGGCAGGGGGTAGCTTTCTTT.

This clone was recorded only once. The chain has TRBV7-2 and TRBJ2-2, with a possible D match to TRBD1 (7 bases). CDR3 length: 15 amino acids. Germline loops: CDR1 SGHTA, CDR2 FQGNSA. Trimming removed 1 base at V and 7 bases at J, with 13 bases between. DNA for the CDR3: TGTGCCAGCAGCTTAGTGCGACAGGGAGGCGGGGAGCTGTTTTTT. This encodes CASSLVRQGGGELFF.

The chain carries TRBV20-1 and TRBJ1-2; 10 bases map to TRBD1. Per germline, CDR1 DFQATT and CDR2 SNEGSKA (reference sequence). This CDR3 comprises 11 residues. Losses at the gene ends were 7 bases for V and 4 bases for J; bases not matched to a gene: 0. CDR3 protein: CSGTGGYGYTF. The CDR3 DNA sequence: TGCAGTGGGACAGGGGGCTATGGCTACACCTTC.

V usage is TRBV4-1 and J usage is TRBJ2-2; TRBD1 is a possible D gene (6 bases). V lost 3 bases and J lost 0, with 11 bases in between. The length of the CDR3 is 16 residues. CDR1 and CDR2 from the germline V gene are MGHRA and YSYEKL. CDR3 DNA sequence: TGCGCCAGCAGCCACCGGGACAATTCGAACACCGGGGAGCTGTTTTTT. It translates to CASSHRDNSNTGELFF.

This rearrangement joins TRBV28 to TRBJ1-1, with 9 bases fitting TRBD1. V was pared by 6 bases and J by 7 bases, with 3 bases of the junction left unmatched. Germline CDR1 is MDHEN and CDR2 is SYDVKM. The length of the CDR3 is 12 residues. The DNA for the CDR3 is TGTGCCAGCAGGTGGGGACAGGGTGAAGCTTTCTTT. It encodes CASRWGQGEAFF.

J is TRBJ1-3 and V is TRBV2; D unclear. The V gene lost 9 bases and the J gene lost 0 bases, with 9 bases spanning the gap. The germline V gene encodes CDR1 SNHLY and CDR2 FYNNEI. CDR3 length equals 13 residues. The chain's CDR3 is CASSSYSGNTIYF. The CDR3 region has the DNA TGTGCCAGTTCATCCTACTCTGGAAACACCATATATTTT.

The CDR3 coding sequence is TGTGCCAGCAGCCCTGAACAGGGGGCTAGAAACTATGGCTACACCTTC. This gives the protein CASSPEQGARNYGYTF. The chain is built from TRBV4-2 and TRBJ1-2, with 9 nucleotides matching TRBD1. Looked up from germline, CDR1 is LGHNA and CDR2 is YNFKEQ. The V segment lost 4 bases and the J segment 2 bases; nucleotides outside the gene matches: 8. The CDR3 covers 16 residues.

V is TRBV15 and J is TRBJ1-5; perhaps TRBD1 as D (5 bases). V gave up 4 bases and J gave up 0 bases, with 10 bases separating them. CDR3 size: 15 residues. Looked up from germline, CDR1 is LNHNV and CDR2 is YYDKDF (reference sequence). The chain's CDR3 is CATSTTDSSNQPQHF. The CDR3 DNA reads as TGTGCCACCAGCACAACCGACAGTAGCAATCAGCCCCAGCATTTT.